One sample yielded the 3 T cell receptor beta chains listed below, sequenced in a study of T cell repertoires in cytomegalovirus infection (dated by TCRdb to the late 2010s). This sample was sequenced with an Illumina HiSeq 1500. Starting from the raw public reads, TCRdb applied fastp trimming at Q25, assembled clones with MiXCR and retained in-frame beta chains. Each entry is one CDR3 protein sequence, shown with its most common DNA and genes. This sample holds nearly 650,000 distinct CDR3 sequences; approximately 24% were observed only once. In total, the top ten clones hold roughly 8% of the sample. Input material: CD8+ T cells from PBMCs. All receptors come from a human donor in good health (CMV status not recorded). Some clones in this sample may be carry-over from other donors' samples.

V usage is TRBV6-6 and J usage is TRBJ2-4; D is ambiguous. Germline V CDR1 and CDR2: MNHNY, SVGAGI (reference sequence). With 10 bases removed from V and 4 bases from J, the gap between germline ends came to 11 bases. The CDR3 runs 12 residues. The CDR3 DNA sequence: TGTGCCACCTCCGACGGAAAAAACATTCAGTACTTC. Protein product: CATSDGKNIQYF.

The chain is built from TRBV28 and TRBJ2-3; the D is unclear. Germline CDR1 and CDR2: MDHEN and SYDVKM. V lost 0 bases and J 7 bases, leaving 11 bases between the germline ends. The CDR3 length is 14 residues. The CDR3 loop reads CASSLWVGPNTQYF. The CDR3 DNA is TGTGCCAGCAGTTTATGGGTAGGCCCGAATACGCAGTATTTT.

This clonotype was recorded a few times. The chain recombines TRBV15 with TRBJ1-6, with unresolved D. In germline, CDR1 is LNHNV, CDR2 YYDKDF (reference sequence). The germline V and J ends were trimmed by 0 bases and 15 bases, with 9 bases remaining between them. CDR3 length: 12 residues. The CDR3 sequence: CATSRDLYHLHF. The CDR3 DNA follows: TGTGCCACCAGCAGAGACCTTTATCACCTCCACTTT.